The source of this T cell receptor (beta chain) is a study of long-term antiretroviral therapy in people with HIV. Study in general: By about a decade, the earliest samples predate the 2015 immediate-ART recommendation. Study findings and constraints: Clones expanded before ART dominated the repertoire at all time points. With ART, diversity went up but was still lower than in transplant donor controls. Specimens of blood were obtained during about 2003 to 2018, possibly under older ART regimens.

The libraries were made with immunoSEQ v3.0 at survey level. This table comes from immunoSEQ multiplex PCR, and its TCRdb copy is limited to in-frame clones, with some not included. The data show 42,000 or so clones, 86% seen once. From germline, CDR1 is MRHNA and CDR2 SNTAGT. The CDR3 length is 13 residues. Between the trimmed V and J ends, which lost 4 bases and 8 bases, there was a span of 11 bases. In the case of this clone: Its specificity is unknown.

This TCR was recovered from a woman aged 45 to 65 with HIV. The specimen comprised unsorted PBMCs, sampled 0.1 years before starting antiretroviral therapy. V and J are TRBV6-4 and TRBJ1-4; a possible D gene is TRBD1 (6 bases). The CDR3 spells CASSATGSEKLFF. The CDR3 region has the DNA TGTGCCAGCAGTGCCACAGGGAGCGAAAAACTGTTTTTT.